This section outlines one T cell receptor beta chain sequence together with its context. No antigen is known for it. These data come from a study of Tregs in tolerant kidney transplant recipients. On the study more broadly: An approximately 3-day belatacept mixed lymphocyte reaction, sometimes plus 5-day graft donor restimulation, preceded CD4+CD25+CD127- sorting. Sorting used antibodies to exclude donor cells. Study-wide findings and caveats: Biological reproducibility was not directly addressed in this study. Expanding Tregs on activated donor B cells appeared to best identify donor-specific TCRbeta clones.

The CDR3 consists of 14 residues. CDR1 is MNHEY, CDR2 SVGAGI, per germline. The protocol was immunoSEQ multiplex PCR, while the TCRdb copy is restricted to in-frame clones and leaves out a portion. Among approximately 2,000 clones listed, under 60% were seen once. The rearrangement joins TRBV6-5 to TRBJ2-3; D perhaps matches TRBD1 (5 bases). The clonotype originates from a human donor in good health. The specimen was Tregs from blood cultured with allogeneic cells. The CDR3 sequence is CVWLPGLPTDTQYF. The CDR3 region has the DNA TGTGTGTGGCTCCCAGGGCTCCCCACAGATACGCAGTATTTT.